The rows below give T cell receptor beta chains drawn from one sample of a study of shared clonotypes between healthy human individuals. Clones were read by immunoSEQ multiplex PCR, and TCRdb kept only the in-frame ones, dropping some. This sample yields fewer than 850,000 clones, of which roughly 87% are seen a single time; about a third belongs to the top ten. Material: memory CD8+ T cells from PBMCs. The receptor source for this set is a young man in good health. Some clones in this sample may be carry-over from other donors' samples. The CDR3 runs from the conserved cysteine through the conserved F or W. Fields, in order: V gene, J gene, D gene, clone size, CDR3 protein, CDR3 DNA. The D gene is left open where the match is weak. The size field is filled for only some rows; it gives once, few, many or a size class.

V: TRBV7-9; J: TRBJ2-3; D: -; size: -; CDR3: CASSLGDIQDTQYF; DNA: TGTGCCAGCAGCTTAGGGGACATTCAAGATACGCAGTATTTT
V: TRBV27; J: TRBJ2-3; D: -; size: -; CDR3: CASSFVAPTSTDTQYF; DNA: TGTGCCAGCAGTTTTGTGGCTCCTACTAGCACAGATACGCAGTATTTT
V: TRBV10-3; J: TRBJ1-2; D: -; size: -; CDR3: CAISESRTELSYTF; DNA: TGTGCCATCAGTGAGTCCCGGACAGAATTGTCCTACACCTTC
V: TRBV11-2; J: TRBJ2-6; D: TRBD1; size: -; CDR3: CASSFQGQGYSGANVLTF; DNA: TGTGCCAGCAGCTTCCAAGGACAGGGCTACTCTGGGGCCAACGTCCTGACTTTC
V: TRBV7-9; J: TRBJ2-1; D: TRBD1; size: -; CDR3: CASSPSRGQGARDYNEQFF; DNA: TGTGCCAGCAGCCCTTCCCGGGGACAGGGGGCGCGAGACTACAATGAGCAGTTCTTC
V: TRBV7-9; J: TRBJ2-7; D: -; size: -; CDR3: CASSLDYSGYEQYF; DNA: TGTGCCAGCAGCTTAGATTACAGCGGGTACGAGCAGTACTTC
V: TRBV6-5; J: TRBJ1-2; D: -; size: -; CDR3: CASRKRTSPGYTF; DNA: TGTGCCAGCAGGAAAAGGACCTCACCAGGCTACACCTTC
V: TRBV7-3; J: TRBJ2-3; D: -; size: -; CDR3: CASSLPPSGRYTDTQYF; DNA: TGTGCCAGCAGCCTCCCTCCCAGCGGACGATACACAGATACGCAGTATTTT
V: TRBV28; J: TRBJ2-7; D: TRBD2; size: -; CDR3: CASSLPRRELREQYF; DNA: TGTGCCAGCAGTTTACCCCGGCGGGAGCTTCGCGAGCAGTACTTC
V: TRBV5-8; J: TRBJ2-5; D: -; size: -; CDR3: CASRHRVGETQYF; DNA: TGTGCCAGCAGACACAGGGTCGGGGAGACCCAGTACTTC
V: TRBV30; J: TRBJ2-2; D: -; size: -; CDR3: CAWSVLELDTGELFF; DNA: TGTGCCTGGAGTGTTTTGGAGTTGGACACCGGGGAGCTGTTTTTT
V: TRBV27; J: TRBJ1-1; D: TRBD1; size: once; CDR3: CASRRRLTGLTEAFF; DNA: TGTGCCAGCAGGCGGAGATTGACAGGGTTAACTGAAGCTTTCTTT
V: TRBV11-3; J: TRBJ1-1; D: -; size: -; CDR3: CASSLYANTEAFF; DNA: TGTGCCAGCAGCTTATACGCGAACACTGAAGCTTTCTTT
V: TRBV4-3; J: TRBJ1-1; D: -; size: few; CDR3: CASSQDAVVVTEAFF; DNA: TGCGCCAGCAGCCAAGATGCCGTGGTGGTAACTGAAGCTTTCTTT
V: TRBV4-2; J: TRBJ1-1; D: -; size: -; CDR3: CASSQDRFGRATEAFF; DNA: TGTGCCAGCAGCCAAGATCGGTTCGGCAGGGCCACTGAAGCTTTCTTT
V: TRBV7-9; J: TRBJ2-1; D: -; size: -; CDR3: CASSVVHREQFF; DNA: TGTGCCAGCAGTGTGGTCCACCGTGAGCAGTTCTTC
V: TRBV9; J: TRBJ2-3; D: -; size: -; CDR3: CASSVPTRDTQYF; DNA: TGTGCCAGCAGCGTGCCGACTCGGGATACGCAGTATTTT
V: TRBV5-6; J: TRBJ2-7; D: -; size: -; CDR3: CASSNAGSYEQYF; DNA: TGTGCCAGCAGCAACGCGGGGTCCTACGAGCAGTACTTC
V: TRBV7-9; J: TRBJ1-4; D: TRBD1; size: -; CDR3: CASSRDRGPEKLFF; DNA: TGTGCCAGCAGCAGGGACAGGGGGCCTGAAAAACTGTTTTTT
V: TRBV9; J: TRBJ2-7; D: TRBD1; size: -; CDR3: CASSVGGTDPYEQYF; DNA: TGTGCCAGCAGCGTAGGAGGGACAGACCCCTACGAGCAGTACTTC
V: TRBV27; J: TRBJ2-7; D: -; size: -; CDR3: CASSWDGAYEQYF; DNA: TGTGCCAGCAGTTGGGACGGAGCCTACGAGCAGTACTTC
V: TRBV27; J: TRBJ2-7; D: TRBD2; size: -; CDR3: CASSLLASGRPDSYEQYF; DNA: TGTGCCAGCAGTTTATTGGCTAGCGGGAGGCCCGACTCCTACGAGCAGTACTTC
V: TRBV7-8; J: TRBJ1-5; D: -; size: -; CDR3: CASSFYRNSNQPQHF; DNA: TGTGCCAGCAGCTTTTACAGGAATAGCAATCAGCCCCAGCATTTT
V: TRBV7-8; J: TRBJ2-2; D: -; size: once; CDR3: CASSPQPTGGAGELFF; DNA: TGTGCCAGCAGCCCACAACCAACGGGTGGGGCCGGGGAGCTGTTTTTT
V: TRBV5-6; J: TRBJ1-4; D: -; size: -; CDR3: CASSLGRDWEKLFF; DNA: TGTGCCAGCAGCTTGGGAAGGGATTGGGAAAAACTGTTTTTT
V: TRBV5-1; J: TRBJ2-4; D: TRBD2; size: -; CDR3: CASSDGLAGAHQYF; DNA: TGCGCCAGCAGCGACGGACTAGCGGGAGCCCATCAGTACTTC
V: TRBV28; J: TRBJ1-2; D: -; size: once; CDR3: CASSLGKGGPDGYTF; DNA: TGTGCCAGCAGCCTTGGGAAGGGGGGGCCGGATGGCTACACCTTC
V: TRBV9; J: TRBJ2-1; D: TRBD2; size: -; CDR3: CASSTRLLAGAVNEQFF; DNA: TGTGCCAGCAGCACCCGATTACTAGCGGGAGCCGTCAATGAGCAGTTCTTC
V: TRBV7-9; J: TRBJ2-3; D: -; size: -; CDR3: CASSTSDGDTDTQYF; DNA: TGTGCCAGCAGCACCTCGGACGGGGACACAGATACGCAGTATTTT
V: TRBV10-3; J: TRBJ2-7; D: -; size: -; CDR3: CAISLRHSYEQYF; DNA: TGTGCCATCAGTCTGCGACACTCCTACGAGCAGTACTTC
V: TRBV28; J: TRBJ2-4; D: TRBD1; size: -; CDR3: CASSLQTGTGELYVKNIQYF; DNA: TGTGCCAGCAGTCTTCAAACCGGGACAGGGGAATTGTACGTCAAAAACATTCAGTACTTC
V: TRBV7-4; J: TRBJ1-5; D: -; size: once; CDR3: CASSQQPASWRPQHF; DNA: TGTGCCAGCAGCCAACAACCGGCAAGCTGGCGGCCCCAGCATTTT
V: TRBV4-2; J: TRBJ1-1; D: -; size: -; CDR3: CASTDWPRDTEAFF; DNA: TGTGCCAGCACCGATTGGCCCCGGGACACTGAAGCTTTCTTT
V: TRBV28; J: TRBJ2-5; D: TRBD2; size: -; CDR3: CASSPGLGPSGETQYF; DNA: TGTGCCAGCAGTCCGGGACTAGGCCCTTCAGGAGAGACCCAGTACTTC
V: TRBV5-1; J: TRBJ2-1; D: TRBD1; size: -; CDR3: CASSRDRSSYNEQFF; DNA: TGCGCCAGCAGCCGGGACAGGAGCTCCTACAATGAGCAGTTCTTC
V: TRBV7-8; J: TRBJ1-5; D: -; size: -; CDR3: CASSLNTLGLHDQPQHF; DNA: TGTGCCAGCAGTTTGAATACCCTAGGCCTGCACGATCAGCCCCAGCATTTT
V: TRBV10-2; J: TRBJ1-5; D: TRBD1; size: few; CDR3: CASSDDREGGQPQHF; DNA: TGCGCCAGCAGTGATGACAGGGAAGGTGGTCAGCCCCAGCATTTT
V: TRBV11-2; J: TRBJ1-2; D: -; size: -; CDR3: CATKTQGLPYGYTF; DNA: TGTGCCACCAAAACCCAAGGACTCCCCTATGGCTACACCTTC
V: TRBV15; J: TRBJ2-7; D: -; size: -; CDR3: CATSRALVRATYEQYF; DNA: TGTGCCACCAGCAGAGCTCTGGTACGGGCAACCTACGAGCAGTACTTC
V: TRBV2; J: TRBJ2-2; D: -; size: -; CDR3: CASSEARTIGELFF; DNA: TGTGCCAGCAGTGAAGCGCGAACAATCGGGGAGCTGTTTTTT
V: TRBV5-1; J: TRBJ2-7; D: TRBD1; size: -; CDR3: CASSRTTGDEQYF; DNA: TGCGCCAGCAGCCGGACCACAGGGGACGAGCAGTACTTC
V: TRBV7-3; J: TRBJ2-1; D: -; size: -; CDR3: CASSPPLSNEQFF; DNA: TGTGCCAGCAGCCCGCCGCTTAGCAATGAGCAGTTCTTC
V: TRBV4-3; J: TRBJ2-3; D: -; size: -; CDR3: CASSQDPIAAADTQYF; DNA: TGCGCCAGCAGCCAAGATCCTATAGCGGCAGCCGATACGCAGTATTTT
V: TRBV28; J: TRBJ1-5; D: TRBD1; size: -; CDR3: CASSLTGASNQPQHF; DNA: TGTGCCAGCAGTTTGACAGGGGCTAGCAATCAGCCCCAGCATTTT
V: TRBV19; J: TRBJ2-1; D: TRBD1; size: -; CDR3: CSAGDRGHNEQFF; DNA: TGTAGTGCCGGGGACAGGGGGCACAATGAGCAGTTCTTC
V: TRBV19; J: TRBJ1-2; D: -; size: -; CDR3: CASSWQGRGYTF; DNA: TGTGCCAGTAGTTGGCAGGGCCGAGGCTACACCTTC
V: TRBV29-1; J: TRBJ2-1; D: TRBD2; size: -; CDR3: CSVAGLGYNEQFF; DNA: TGCAGCGTTGCGGGACTAGGGTACAATGAGCAGTTCTTC
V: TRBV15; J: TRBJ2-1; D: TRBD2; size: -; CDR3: CATAPSTGLAFREQFF; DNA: TGTGCCACCGCCCCATCCACCGGACTAGCCTTCAGGGAGCAGTTCTTC
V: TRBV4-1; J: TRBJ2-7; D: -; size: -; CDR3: CASSHHPGLSGEQYF; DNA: TGCGCCAGCAGCCATCACCCGGGCCTAAGTGGCGAGCAGTACTTC
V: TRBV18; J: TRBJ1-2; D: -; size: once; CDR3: CASSPPDGEDRGYTF; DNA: TGTGCCAGCTCACCACCGGACGGGGAGGATCGTGGCTACACCTTC
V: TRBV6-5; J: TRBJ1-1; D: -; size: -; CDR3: CASSRADNTEAFF; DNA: TGTGCCAGCAGCCGGGCCGACAACACTGAAGCTTTCTTT
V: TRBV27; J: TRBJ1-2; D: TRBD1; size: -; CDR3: CASGNDRQGPQANYGYTF; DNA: TGTGCCAGCGGGAACGATCGACAGGGGCCGCAAGCTAACTATGGCTACACCTTC
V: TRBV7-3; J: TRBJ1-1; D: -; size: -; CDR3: CASSFHGINTEAFF; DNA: TGTGCCAGCAGCTTCCACGGGATAAACACTGAAGCTTTCTTT